The rows below give T cell receptor beta chains drawn from one sample of a study of blood T cells in healthy people across ages. TCRdb re-analysed the 5' RACE reads in MiXCR, keeping a single row per CDR3 protein. This sample has 800,000 to 1,300,000 distinct CDR3 sequences, with around 27% found just once. This sample also belongs to another study, concerning T cells of mothers and their children.

The sample taken for sequencing was blood. Receptors were obtained from a girl aged 2 to 10 in good health. CDR3s leave out the opening cysteine and the closing phenylalanine or tryptophan.

cdr3_aa: ASSPTPWGDEKLF
v_call: TRBV14

cdr3_aa: SVEVLGYEQY
v_call: TRBV29-1

cdr3_aa: ASSLARQVKTGELF
v_call: TRBV11-2

cdr3_aa: ASSPAVSYNEQF
v_call: TRBV7-7

cdr3_aa: SAQQDVSSYEQY
v_call: TRBV20-1

cdr3_aa: ASSSLDLRPYEQY
v_call: TRBV7-9

cdr3_aa: SATHRLAESTDTQY
v_call: TRBV20-1

cdr3_aa: ASSPTGALGEKLF
v_call: TRBV12-3/TRBV12-4

cdr3_aa: ASSEAGYQPQH
v_call: TRBV6-6

cdr3_aa: ASSPTSGLNEQF
v_call: TRBV7-9

cdr3_aa: SVELRSTYNEQF
v_call: TRBV29-1

cdr3_aa: ASSLIGGSGNEQF
v_call: TRBV28

cdr3_aa: ASSLTGSGEYEQY
v_call: TRBV7-6

cdr3_aa: ASSPAKGDTEAF
v_call: TRBV28

cdr3_aa: ASSLSGQEIYGYT
v_call: TRBV12-3/TRBV12-4

cdr3_aa: ASALGPTFTGELF
v_call: TRBV12-3/TRBV12-4

cdr3_aa: ASSYTAGSGYYEQY
v_call: TRBV6-2/TRBV6-3

cdr3_aa: ASSQVPLAGAKDEQF
v_call: TRBV4-1

cdr3_aa: SVEDPGTGATDTQY
v_call: TRBV29-1

cdr3_aa: ASSAAGVANEKLF
v_call: TRBV9

cdr3_aa: ASGDNQPQH
v_call: TRBV24-1

cdr3_aa: ASSSGDRGRTDTQY
v_call: TRBV7-3

cdr3_aa: ASIKGPYNEQF
v_call: TRBV7-6

cdr3_aa: SARDQGKYEQF
v_call: TRBV20-1

cdr3_aa: ASSFSGRPSHEQF
v_call: TRBV5-1

cdr3_aa: ASSQTVAGANEQF
v_call: TRBV6-5

cdr3_aa: ASSEGANGYT
v_call: TRBV11-2

cdr3_aa: ASSSTRGHTEAF
v_call: TRBV12-3/TRBV12-4

cdr3_aa: ASRTDLKNIQY
v_call: TRBV6-2/TRBV6-3

cdr3_aa: ASSLDASGSPISYEQY
v_call: TRBV7-2

cdr3_aa: SSRTGGRGGYT
v_call: TRBV29-1

cdr3_aa: ASSSRATSGYTDTQY
v_call: TRBV7-3

cdr3_aa: ASSQDTGNQPQH
v_call: TRBV3-1

cdr3_aa: ASSFSSGSRDTQY
v_call: TRBV27

cdr3_aa: ASSYQIKRTYNEQF
v_call: TRBV6-2/TRBV6-3

cdr3_aa: AGLTPGQQYNEKLF
v_call: TRBV27

cdr3_aa: ATTINRGVYNEQF
v_call: TRBV15

cdr3_aa: AISPRQGVTYEQY
v_call: TRBV10-3

cdr3_aa: SEADGQETQY
v_call: TRBV29-1

cdr3_aa: SASFNYGYT
v_call: TRBV20-1

cdr3_aa: ASSLEGTGSYEQY
v_call: TRBV7-2

cdr3_aa: ASKIAGDSYNEQF
v_call: TRBV12-3/TRBV12-4

cdr3_aa: SVEGVEAVQETQY
v_call: TRBV29-1

cdr3_aa: ASSQVIAGGPYEQF
v_call: TRBV3-1

cdr3_aa: ATSGEETSGRLYEQF
v_call: TRBV15

cdr3_aa: SVAGEKVQF
v_call: TRBV29-1

cdr3_aa: ASSFTGVSNQPQH
v_call: TRBV12-3/TRBV12-4

cdr3_aa: ASSHRGTGNTIY
v_call: TRBV12-3/TRBV12-4